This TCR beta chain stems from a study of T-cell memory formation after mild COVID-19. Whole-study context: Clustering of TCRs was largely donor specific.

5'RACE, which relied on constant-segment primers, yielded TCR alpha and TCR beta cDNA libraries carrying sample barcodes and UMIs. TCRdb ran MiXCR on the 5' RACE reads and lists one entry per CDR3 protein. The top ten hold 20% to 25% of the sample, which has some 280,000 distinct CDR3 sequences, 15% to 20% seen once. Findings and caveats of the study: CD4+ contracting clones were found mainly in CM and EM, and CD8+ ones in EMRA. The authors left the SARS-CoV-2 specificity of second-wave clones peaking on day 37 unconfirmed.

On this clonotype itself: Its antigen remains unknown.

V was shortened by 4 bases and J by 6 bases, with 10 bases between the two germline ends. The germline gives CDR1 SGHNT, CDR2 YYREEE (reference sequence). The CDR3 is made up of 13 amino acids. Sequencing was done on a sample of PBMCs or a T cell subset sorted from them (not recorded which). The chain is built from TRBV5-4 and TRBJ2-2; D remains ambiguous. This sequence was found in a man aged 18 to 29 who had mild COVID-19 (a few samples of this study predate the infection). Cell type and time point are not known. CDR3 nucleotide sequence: TGTGCCAGCAGCCCCCTTGTGTCCGGGGAGCTGTTTTTT. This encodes CASSPLVSGELFF.